This T cell receptor (beta chain) originates from a study of beta chain features in type 1 diabetes. Background on the study: Age and gender were similar between patients and healthy donors, as were cell yields.

About this clone itself: No antigen is known for it.

The study's findings and limits: Patients with type 1 diabetes showed fewer VDJ junction insertions and more deletions. Shorter TCRB CDR3s, moderately but significantly so, marked every one of the four CD4+ subsets in Type 1 diabetes patients.

Trimming cost V 4 bases and J 8 bases; bases outside gene matches: 8. The CDR3 extends over 14 amino acids. CDR1 and CDR2 (germline): LNHDA, SQIVND (reference sequence). Expressed TCRB transcripts were sequenced because the entire RNA isolate underwent reverse transcription. Libraries were prepared by immunoSEQ multiplex PCR; TCRdb keeps only in-frame clonotypes and omits some of them. The sample has about 340,000 clones; approximately 8.2% are singletons. The TCR comes from a woman younger than 35 in good health. The chain joins TRBV19 to TRBJ2-1; 7 nucleotides line up with TRBD1. The sample taken for sequencing was central memory CD4+ T cells from blood. The CDR3 reads CASSRQGPLDEQFF. CDR3 nucleotide sequence: TGTGCCAGTAGTAGACAGGGCCCCCTCGATGAGCAGTTCTTC.